These 24 T cell receptor beta chains originate from one sample sequenced in a study of PD-L1 blockade in urothelial cancer. Time point reported: pretreatment peripheral blood. This table comes from immunoSEQ multiplex PCR, and its TCRdb copy is limited to in-frame clones, with some not included. The table records about 63,000 clones, 81% of them present only once. The source was PBMCs, collected around atezolizumab (anti-PD-L1) treatment. All receptors derive from a man between 65 and 85 years old with urothelial cancer.

J is TRBJ2-7 and V is TRBV6-6, with a weak D call TRBD1 (5 bases). This CDR3 is 12 amino acids long. The germline V gene has CDR1 MNHNY and CDR2 SVGAGI (reference sequence). Trimming stripped 7 bases from V and 2 bases from J, with 9 bases between. The chain's CDR3 is CASTGQAYEQYF. CDR3 nucleotides: TGTGCCAGCACAGGACAAGCCTACGAGCAGTACTTC.

The chain uses TRBV18 and TRBJ1-4; TRBD1 agrees at 10 bases. V lost 5 bases to trimming and J lost 3 bases; unmatched junction nucleotides: 3. The CDR3 sequence is 15 residues long. CDR1 and CDR2 (germline): KGHSH, LQKENI. The CDR3 DNA reads as TGTGCCAGCTCAGCAGGGACAGGGGCTAATGAAAAACTGTTTTTT. This codes for CASSAGTGANEKLFF.

This rearrangement joins TRBV5-4 to TRBJ1-2; 11 nucleotides match TRBD1. The ends lost 4 bases at V and 3 bases at J; junction bases unmatched: 11. The CDR3 has 17 amino acids. The germline CDR1 and CDR2 sequences are SGHNT and YYREEE (reference sequence). CDR3 sequence (DNA): TGTGCCAGCAGCCCTTCCCCGGGACAGGGGGAAGACTATGGCTACACCTTC. It is translated as CASSPSPGQGEDYGYTF.

The chain has TRBV30 and TRBJ1-4; D gene ambiguous. Trimming cost V 1 base and J 11 bases, with 11 bases left between them. CDR1 GTSNPN and CDR2 SVGIG come from the germline V gene (reference sequence). The CDR3 sequence is 12 residues long. The DNA for the CDR3 is TGTGCCTGGAGTGCTTCCAGCGGGAAACTGTTTTTT. It is translated as CAWSASSGKLFF.

This clone was observed a single time. The V call is TRBV9, the J call TRBJ2-3, with TRBD2 identical over 11 bases. Per the germline V gene, CDR1 is SGDLS and CDR2 is YYNGEE. CDR3 length: 16 amino acids. V lost 5 bases to trimming and J lost 2 bases; unmatched junction nucleotides: 7. This CDR3 reads CASRDIAGGVTDTQYF. The CDR3 DNA reads TGTGCCAGCAGAGATATAGCGGGGGGGGTCACAGATACGCAGTATTTT. The complete variable domain, with remaining parts taken from reference TRBV9 and TRBJ2-3, reads DSGVTQTPKHLITATGQRVTLRCSPRSGDLSVYWYQQSLDQGLQFLIQYYNGEERAKGNILERFSAQQFPDLHSELNLSSLELGDSALYFCASRDIAGGVTDTQYFGPGTRLTVL.

This clone occurred once. This chain joins TRBV7-6 and TRBJ1-4; 9 nucleotides match TRBD1. The CDR3 spans 17 residues. The V and J ends lost 3 bases and 1 base, in that order; junction bases with no gene match: 6. Per the germline V gene, CDR1 is SGHVS and CDR2 is FNYEAQ. In DNA, the CDR3 is TGTGCCAGCAGCTTGATACAGGGGGCTCTAACTAATGAAAAACTGTTTTTT. Translating it yields CASSLIQGALTNEKLFF.

This chain joins TRBV5-6 and TRBJ2-3; 11 positions agree with TRBD2. This CDR3 is 17 amino acids long. V trimming: 1 base; J trimming: 1 base; junction bases outside the gene matches: 5. The V gene's germline CDR1 is SGHDT and CDR2 YYEEEE. The CDR3, as DNA: TGTGCCAGCAGCTTGACTAGCGGGGGAAGGGGCACAGATACGCAGTATTTT. Residues: CASSLTSGGRGTDTQYF.

This sequence joins TRBV7-3 and TRBJ2-1, with 10 nucleotides matching TRBD2. J lost 6 bases, V lost 3 bases, and 8 bases had no gene match. This CDR3 has 16 residues. In germline, CDR1 is SGHTA, CDR2 FQGTGA. CDR3 loop: CASSFLSSGSSNEQFF. DNA for the CDR3: TGTGCCAGCAGCTTCCTCTCTAGCGGGAGTTCCAATGAGCAGTTCTTC. The entire variable domain, with the rest obtained from reference TRBV7-3 and TRBJ2-1, is as follows: GAGVSQTPSNKVTEKGKYVELRCDPISGHTALYWYRQSLGQGPEFLIYFQGTGAADDSGLPNDRFFAVRPEGSVSTLKIQRTERGDSAVYLCASSFLSSGSSNEQFFGPGTRLTVL.

The chain joins TRBV19 to TRBJ2-7, with D possibly TRBD2 on 5 matching bases. Trimming removed 5 bases at V and 0 bases at J, with 11 bases between. The CDR3 runs 14 residues. The germline gives CDR1 LNHDA, CDR2 SQIVND (reference sequence). CDR3 nucleotide sequence: TGTGCCAGTAGTGGTCGGGAAAGCTCCTACGAGCAGTACTTC. Translation: CASSGRESSYEQYF.

The V and J genes are TRBV21-1 and TRBJ2-1; the table's TRBD2 call for D was not verified on the DNA. TRBV21-1 is a pseudogene locus. The CDR3 length is 14 residues. The CDR3: CASKCGISYNEQFF. DNA for the CDR3: TGTGCCAGCAAGTGCGGGATCTCCTACAATGAGCAGTTCTTC.

The V and J genes are TRBV28 and TRBJ1-1, with 7 nucleotides matching TRBD1. Trimming took 5 bases from V and 4 from J; bases not matched to a gene: 10. This CDR3 is built from 15 residues. Germline CDR1 reads MDHEN; CDR2 reads SYDVKM. The CDR3 DNA is TGTGCCAGCAGTCCGTCAGGGGGGCGGACCACTGAAGCTTTCTTT. Its protein product is CASSPSGGRTTEAFF.

This clone was seen only a few times. The chain is built from TRBV7-9 and TRBJ1-2; 7 positions agree with TRBD1. The length of the CDR3 is 15 residues. CDR1 and CDR2 from the germline V gene are SEHNR and FQNEAQ (reference sequence). V dropped 3 bases and J dropped 6; count of bases not matched to a gene: 10. CDR3 nucleotides: TGTGCCAGCAGCTTGTGGGACAGAGGCTCGCATGGCTACACCTTC. It yields the protein CASSLWDRGSHGYTF.

The rearrangement uses TRBV7-2 and TRBJ2-3; weak D call: TRBD2 (6 bases). The CDR3 runs 14 residues. Germline CDR1 is SGHTA and CDR2 is FQGNSA. Trimming stripped 0 bases from V and 3 bases from J, with 7 bases between. The CDR3 loop is CASSLAGGTDTQYF. The CDR3 nucleotides are TGTGCCAGCAGCTTAGCGGGGGGTACAGATACGCAGTATTTT.

This clone has only a few counts. The chain recombines TRBV6-5 with TRBJ2-7, with 8 bases matching TRBD2. CDR1 and CDR2 from the germline V gene are MNHEY and SVGAGI. This CDR3 spans 12 amino acids. V dropped 7 bases and J dropped 6; count of bases not matched to a gene: 5. The CDR3 is CASISAGAEQYF. Here the CDR3 DNA reads TGTGCCAGCATATCAGCGGGGGCCGAGCAGTACTTC.

This chain links TRBV4-1 with TRBJ2-7; the match to TRBD1 covers 11 bases. The V gene end was trimmed by 5 bases and the J gene end by 3 bases; junction bases not matched to a gene: 9. The CDR3 runs 16 residues. The germline CDR1 and CDR2 sequences are MGHRA and YSYEKL. CDR3 DNA: TGCGCCAGCAGCATTCGCCGGGACAGGGGGGGCTACGAGCAGTACTTC. It codes for CASSIRRDRGGYEQYF.

The chain employs TRBV7-2 and TRBJ1-2, with 8 bases fitting TRBD1. V shed 0 bases and J 8 bases; nucleotides not matched to a gene: 8. There are 15 residues in the CDR3. From germline, CDR1 is SGHTA and CDR2 FQGNSA. As DNA, the CDR3 is TGTGCCAGCAGCTTAGCGATGCAGGGGGCTAGCGGCTACACCTTC. Its protein product is CASSLAMQGASGYTF.

This clone was observed a handful of times. The chain couples TRBV10-3 to TRBJ1-1; tentative D call: TRBD1 (6 bases). CDR1 and CDR2 from the germline V gene are ENHRY and SYGVKD. V was shortened by 0 bases and J by 7 bases, with 21 bases between the two germline ends. The CDR3 has 17 amino acids. The CDR3 bases are TGTGCCATCAGTGAGTCGACGGGGGGCACGGGGCCTGATGAAGCTTTCTTT. Translated: CAISESTGGTGPDEAFF.

The gene calls are TRBV4-1 and TRBJ1-1, with 7 bases lining up with TRBD1. Trimming took 1 base from V and 3 from J; bases not matched to a gene: 5. The CDR3 loop spans 15 amino acids. Germline V gene sequence: CDR1 MGHRA, CDR2 YSYEKL. The CDR3 here is CASSQGQGGDTEAFF. The CDR3, as DNA: TGCGCCAGCAGCCAAGGACAGGGCGGGGACACTGAAGCTTTCTTT.

The chain recombines TRBV7-2 with TRBJ1-2; D not certain. Per the germline V gene, CDR1 is SGHTA and CDR2 is FQGNSA. The CDR3 is 12 residues long. Trimming left V 1 base short and J 8 bases short, with 8 bases between. The CDR3 DNA follows: TGTGCCAGCAGCTTAGAATTGGGCGGCTACACCTTC. This translates into CASSLELGGYTF.

The chain's CDR3 is CASSIFPEEVNYGYTF. The CDR3 DNA follows: TGTGCCAGTAGTATTTTCCCCGAGGAGGTTAACTATGGCTACACCTTC. This chain connects TRBV19 to TRBJ1-2, with D unclear. Trimming stripped 3 bases from V and 1 base from J, with 15 bases between. The germline V gene encodes CDR1 LNHDA and CDR2 SQIVND (reference sequence). This CDR3 is 16 amino acids long.

The chain has TRBV5-5 and TRBJ2-1; 7 nucleotides agree with TRBD1. This CDR3 has 15 residues. The trim removed 2 bases at V and 8 bases at J, leaving 10 bases unmatched. In germline, CDR1 is SGHKS, CDR2 YYEKEE (reference sequence). Here the CDR3 reads CASSFGAGGWDEQFF. The CDR3 coding sequence is TGTGCCAGCAGCTTCGGGGCAGGGGGATGGGATGAGCAGTTCTTC.

The genes are TRBV11-1 and TRBJ2-2, with a possible D match to TRBD2 (5 bases). V was pared by 2 bases and J by 4 bases, with 14 bases between. CDR3 length: 16 amino acids. Germline V CDR1 and CDR2: SGHAT, FQDESV (reference sequence). The CDR3 loop is CASSLRPSSGTGELFF. Here the CDR3 DNA reads TGTGCCAGCAGCTTAAGACCCAGCAGCGGCACCGGGGAGCTGTTTTTT.

The chain joins TRBV7-9 to TRBJ2-7, with 10 bases matching TRBD1. Germline CDR1 SEHNR, CDR2 FQNEAQ (reference sequence). The junction had 7 bases not matched to a gene; V was cut back by 3 bases and J by 5 bases. This CDR3 has 15 residues. CDR3 sequence (DNA): TGTGCCAGCAGCTTGAGGGACAGGGGTATCAACGAGCAGTACTTC. Translated, it gives CASSLRDRGINEQYF.

The chain is built from TRBV27 and TRBJ2-3, with D tentatively TRBD2 (6 bases). The CDR3 is 15 amino acids. Germline V gene lookup returns CDR1 MNHEY and CDR2 SMNVEV (reference sequence). V was cut by 5 bases and J by 1 base, with 13 bases left in between. CDR3 in DNA: TGTGCCAGCAGTCCCCCGCCTAGCGGCACAGATACGCAGTATTTT. Its translation: CASSPPPSGTDTQYF.